Detailed here is one TCR beta chain. This sample was taken from a study of blood T cell repertoires in COVID-19. Study at large: Samples representing acute and convalescent COVID-19 were sourced from the United States, Italy and Spain. Sources were T cells, B-cell-depleted T cells, or PBMCs; the material itself was cDNA or gDNA.

The length of the CDR3 is 16 residues. With V trimmed by 6 bases and J by 3 bases, 9 bases remained unmatched. How the authors handled the data: It was from reference gene primer amplification that nucleated cell counts were estimated. Assay: immunoSEQ multiplex PCR; the TCRdb copy retains only in-frame clones and omits some. From that table come the V and J calls and clone size; the DNA was used to work out D and trimming. The sample has roughly 350,000 clones; about 93% are singletons. Sequenced sample: peripheral blood. The chain combines TRBV5-3 with TRBJ1-4, with 9 bases identical to TRBD1. TRBV5-3 is reported as an ORF; its role is uncertain. The clonotype comes from a woman aged 18-30 years who had recovered from COVID-19. The CDR3 DNA reads as TGTGCCAGAACCAAAAAACAGGGGGCCGCTAATGAAAAACTGTTTTTT. Its translation is CARTKKQGAANEKLFF.